This T cell receptor (beta chain) was documented in a study of blood T cell repertoires in COVID-19. Study context: Some COVID-19 samples were acute and others convalescent; all came from the United States, Italy and Spain. In each case, the material was cDNA or gDNA derived from T cells, B-cell-depleted T cells, or PBMCs.

Per the germline V gene, CDR1 is MNHEY and CDR2 is SMNVEV (reference sequence). V was cut by 4 bases and J by 3 bases, with 9 bases left in between. The CDR3 is made up of 14 amino acids. Original handling: Counts of nucleated cells, estimated from reference gene primer amplification, were obtained. Some clones are missing from TCRdb's copy, which holds only in-frame ones; the method was immunoSEQ multiplex PCR. V and J calls plus clone size are reproduced from that table; the DNA served to infer D and trimming. This sample has around 300,000 clones, with roughly 85% found just once. The V and J genes are TRBV27 and TRBJ1-4, with D perhaps TRBD1 (6 bases). Material for sequencing was peripheral blood. The TCR was taken from a human donor in a cohort sampled during active COVID-19. The CDR3: CASSSGAANEKLFF. CDR3 in DNA: TGTGCCAGCAGTTCAGGGGCGGCTAATGAAAAACTGTTTTTT.